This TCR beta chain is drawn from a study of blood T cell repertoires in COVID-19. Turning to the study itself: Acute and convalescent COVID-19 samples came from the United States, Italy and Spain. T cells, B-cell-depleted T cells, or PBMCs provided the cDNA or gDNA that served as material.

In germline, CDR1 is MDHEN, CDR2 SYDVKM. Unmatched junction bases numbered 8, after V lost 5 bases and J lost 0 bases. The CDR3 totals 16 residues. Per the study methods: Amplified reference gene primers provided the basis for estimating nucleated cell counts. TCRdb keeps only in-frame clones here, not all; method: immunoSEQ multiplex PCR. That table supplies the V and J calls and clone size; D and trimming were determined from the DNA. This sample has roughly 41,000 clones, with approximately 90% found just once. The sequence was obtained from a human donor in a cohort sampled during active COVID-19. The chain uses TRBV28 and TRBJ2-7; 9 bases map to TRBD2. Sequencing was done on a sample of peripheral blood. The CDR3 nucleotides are TGTGCCAGCAGTCTCATAGCGGGAGCTGGCTCCTACGAGCAGTACTTC. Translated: CASSLIAGAGSYEQYF.